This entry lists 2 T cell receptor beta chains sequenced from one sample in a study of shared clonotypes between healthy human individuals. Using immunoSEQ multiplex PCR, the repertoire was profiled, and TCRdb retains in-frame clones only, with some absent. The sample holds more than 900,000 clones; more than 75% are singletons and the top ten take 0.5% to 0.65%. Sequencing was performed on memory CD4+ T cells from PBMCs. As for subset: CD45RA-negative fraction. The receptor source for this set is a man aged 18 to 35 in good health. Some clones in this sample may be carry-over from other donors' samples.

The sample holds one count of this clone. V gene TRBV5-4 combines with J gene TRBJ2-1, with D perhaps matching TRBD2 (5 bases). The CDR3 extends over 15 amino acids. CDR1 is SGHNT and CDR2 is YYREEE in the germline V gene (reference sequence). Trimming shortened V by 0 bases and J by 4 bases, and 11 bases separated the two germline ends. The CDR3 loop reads CASSLGSEKYNEQFF. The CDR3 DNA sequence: TGTGCCAGCAGCTTGGGTAGCGAGAAGTACAATGAGCAGTTCTTC. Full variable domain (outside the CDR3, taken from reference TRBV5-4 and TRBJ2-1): ETGVTQSPTHLIKTRGQQVTLRCSSQSGHNTVSWYQQALGQGPQFIFQYYREEENGRGNFPPRFSGLQFPNYSSELNVNALELDDSALYLCASSLGSEKYNEQFFGPGTRLTVL.

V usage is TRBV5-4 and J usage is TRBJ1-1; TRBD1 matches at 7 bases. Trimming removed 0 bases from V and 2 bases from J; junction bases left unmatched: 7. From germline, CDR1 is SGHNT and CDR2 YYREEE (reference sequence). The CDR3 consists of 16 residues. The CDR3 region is CASSLGRGPLNTEAFF. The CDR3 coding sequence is TGTGCCAGCAGCTTGGGTAGGGGGCCCCTAAACACTGAAGCTTTCTTT.